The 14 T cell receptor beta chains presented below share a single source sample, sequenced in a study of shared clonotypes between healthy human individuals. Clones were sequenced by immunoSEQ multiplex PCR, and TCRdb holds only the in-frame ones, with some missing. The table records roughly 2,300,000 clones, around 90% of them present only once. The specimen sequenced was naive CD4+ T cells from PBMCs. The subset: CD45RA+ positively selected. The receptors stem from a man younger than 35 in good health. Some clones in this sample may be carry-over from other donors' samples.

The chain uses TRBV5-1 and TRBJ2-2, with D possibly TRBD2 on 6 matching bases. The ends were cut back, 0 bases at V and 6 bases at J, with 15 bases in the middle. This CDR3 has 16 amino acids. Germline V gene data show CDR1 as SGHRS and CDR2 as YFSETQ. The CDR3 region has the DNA TGCGCCAGCAGCTTGGTCCGGGAGCTCGCGCCCGGGGAGCTGTTTTTT. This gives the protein CASSLVRELAPGELFF.

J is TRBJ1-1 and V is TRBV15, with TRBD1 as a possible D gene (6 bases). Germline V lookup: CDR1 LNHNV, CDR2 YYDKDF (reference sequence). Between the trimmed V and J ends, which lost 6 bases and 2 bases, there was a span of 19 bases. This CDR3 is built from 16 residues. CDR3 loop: CATRNGQGPLNTEAFF. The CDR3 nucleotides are TGTGCCACCAGAAACGGGCAGGGGCCTCTCAACACTGAAGCTTTCTTT. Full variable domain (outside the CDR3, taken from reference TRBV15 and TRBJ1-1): DAMVIQNPRYQVTQFGKPVTLSCSQTLNHNVMYWYQQKSSQAPKLLFHYYDKDFNNEADTPDNFQSRRPNTSFCFLDIRSPGLGDTAMYLCATRNGQGPLNTEAFFGQGTRLTVV.

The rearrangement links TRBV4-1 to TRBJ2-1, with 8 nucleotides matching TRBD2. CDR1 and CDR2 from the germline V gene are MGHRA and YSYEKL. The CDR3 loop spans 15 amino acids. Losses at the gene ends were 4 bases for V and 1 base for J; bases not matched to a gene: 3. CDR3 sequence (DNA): TGCGCCAGCAGCCCTAGCGGGCTATCCTACAATGAGCAGTTCTTC. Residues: CASSPSGLSYNEQFF.

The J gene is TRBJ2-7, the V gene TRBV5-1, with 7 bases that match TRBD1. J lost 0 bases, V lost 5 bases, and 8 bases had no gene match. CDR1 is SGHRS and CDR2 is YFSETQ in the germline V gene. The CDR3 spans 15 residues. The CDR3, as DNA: TGCGCCAGCAGGGGGTGGGACAGCCTCTCCTACGAGCAGTACTTC. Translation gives CASRGWDSLSYEQYF. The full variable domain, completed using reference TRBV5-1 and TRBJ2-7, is KAGVTQTPRYLIKTRGQQVTLSCSPISGHRSVSWYQQTPGQGLQFLFEYFSETQRNKGNFPGRFSGRQFSNSRSEMNVSTLELGDSALYLCASRGWDSLSYEQYFGPGTRLTVT.

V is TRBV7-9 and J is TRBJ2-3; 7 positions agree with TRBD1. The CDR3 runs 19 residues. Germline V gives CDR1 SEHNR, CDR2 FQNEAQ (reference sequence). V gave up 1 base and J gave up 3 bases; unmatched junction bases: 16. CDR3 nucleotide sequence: TGTGCCAGCAGCTTAGGGTTCCCGAAGGGACAGTTATGGACAGATACGCAGTATTTT. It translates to CASSLGFPKGQLWTDTQYF.

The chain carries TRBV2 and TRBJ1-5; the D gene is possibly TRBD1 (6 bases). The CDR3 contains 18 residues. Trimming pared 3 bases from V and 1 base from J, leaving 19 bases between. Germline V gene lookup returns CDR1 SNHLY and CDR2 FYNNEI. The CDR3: CASSDVGRKRGSNQPQHF. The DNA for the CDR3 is TGTGCCAGCAGTGATGTCGGCCGGAAGAGGGGGAGCAATCAGCCCCAGCATTTT.

CDR3 sequence reads: CASSTREYNEQFF. The CDR3 DNA follows: TGTGCCAGCAGCACGCGGGAGTACAATGAGCAGTTCTTC. The chain uses TRBV7-3 and TRBJ2-1; 7 bases match TRBD2. The germline V gene encodes CDR1 SGHTA and CDR2 FQGTGA. The CDR3 sequence is 13 residues long. The junction had 2 bases not matched to a gene; V was cut back by 5 bases and J by 4 bases.

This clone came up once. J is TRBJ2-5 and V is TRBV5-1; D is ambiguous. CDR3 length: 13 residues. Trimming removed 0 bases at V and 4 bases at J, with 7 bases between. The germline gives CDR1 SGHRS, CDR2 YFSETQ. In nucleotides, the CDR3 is TGCGCCAGCAGCTTGGAGGTTATAGAGACCCAGTACTTC. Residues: CASSLEVIETQYF.

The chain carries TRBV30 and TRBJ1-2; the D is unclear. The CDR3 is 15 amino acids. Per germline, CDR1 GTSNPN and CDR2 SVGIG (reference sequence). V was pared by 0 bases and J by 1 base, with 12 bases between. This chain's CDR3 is CAWSVIGRDNYGYTF. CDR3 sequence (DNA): TGTGCCTGGAGTGTAATCGGGAGAGATAACTATGGCTACACCTTC.

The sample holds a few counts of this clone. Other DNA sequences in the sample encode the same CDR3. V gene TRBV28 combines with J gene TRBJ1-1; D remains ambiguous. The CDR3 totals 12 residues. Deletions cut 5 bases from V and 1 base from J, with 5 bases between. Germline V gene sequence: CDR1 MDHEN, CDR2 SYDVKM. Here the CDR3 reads CASSPRNTEAFF. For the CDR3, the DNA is TGTGCCAGCAGTCCCCGGAACACTGAAGCTTTCTTT.

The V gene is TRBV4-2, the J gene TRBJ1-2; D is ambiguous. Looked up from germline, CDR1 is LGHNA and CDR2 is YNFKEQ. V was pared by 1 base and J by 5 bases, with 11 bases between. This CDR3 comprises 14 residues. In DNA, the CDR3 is TGTGCCAGCAGCCAAGGTCTAGAAGGATATGGCTACACCTTC. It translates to CASSQGLEGYGYTF.

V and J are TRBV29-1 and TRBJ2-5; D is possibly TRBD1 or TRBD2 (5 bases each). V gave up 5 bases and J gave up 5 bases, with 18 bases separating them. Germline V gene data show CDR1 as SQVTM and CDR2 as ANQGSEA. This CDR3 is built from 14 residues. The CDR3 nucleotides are TGCAGCGTTCGAGACGGGTCCTGGGGGGAGACCCAGTACTTC. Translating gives CSVRDGSWGETQYF.

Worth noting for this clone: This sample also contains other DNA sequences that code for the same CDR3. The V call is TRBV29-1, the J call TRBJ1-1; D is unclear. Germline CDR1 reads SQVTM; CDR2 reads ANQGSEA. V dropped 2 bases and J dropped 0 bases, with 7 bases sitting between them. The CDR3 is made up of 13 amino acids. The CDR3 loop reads CSVERPLNTEAFF. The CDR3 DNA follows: TGCAGCGTTGAAAGACCGTTGAACACTGAAGCTTTCTTT.

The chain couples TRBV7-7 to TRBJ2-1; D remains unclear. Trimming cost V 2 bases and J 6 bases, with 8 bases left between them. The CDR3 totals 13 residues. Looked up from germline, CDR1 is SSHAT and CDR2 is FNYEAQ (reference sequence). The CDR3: CASSLFPFNEQFF. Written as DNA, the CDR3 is TGTGCCAGCAGCTTATTTCCCTTCAATGAGCAGTTCTTC.